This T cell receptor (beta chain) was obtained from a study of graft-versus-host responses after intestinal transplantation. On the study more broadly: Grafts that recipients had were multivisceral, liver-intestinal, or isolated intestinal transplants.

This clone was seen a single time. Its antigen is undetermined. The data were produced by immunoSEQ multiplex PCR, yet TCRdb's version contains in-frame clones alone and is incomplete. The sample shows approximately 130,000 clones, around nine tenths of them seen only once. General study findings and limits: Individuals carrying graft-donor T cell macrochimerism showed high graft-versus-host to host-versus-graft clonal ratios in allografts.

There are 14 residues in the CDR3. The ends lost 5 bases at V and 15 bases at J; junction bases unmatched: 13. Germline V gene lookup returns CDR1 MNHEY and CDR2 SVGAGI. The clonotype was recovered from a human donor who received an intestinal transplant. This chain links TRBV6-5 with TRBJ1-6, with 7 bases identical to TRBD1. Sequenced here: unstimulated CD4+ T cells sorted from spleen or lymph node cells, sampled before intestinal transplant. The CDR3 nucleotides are TGTGCCAGCAGTCCTCTCGAGACAGGGAGGGTCCTCCACTTT. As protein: CASSPLETGRVLHF.